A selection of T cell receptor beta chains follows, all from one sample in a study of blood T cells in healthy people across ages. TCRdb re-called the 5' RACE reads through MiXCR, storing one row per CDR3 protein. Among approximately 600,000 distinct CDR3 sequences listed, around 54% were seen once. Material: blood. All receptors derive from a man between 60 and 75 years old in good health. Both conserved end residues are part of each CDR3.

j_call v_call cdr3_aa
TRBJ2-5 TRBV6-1 CASSEPALRETQYF
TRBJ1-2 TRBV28 CASSQALQGGGGYTF
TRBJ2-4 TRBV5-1 CASSLGLAANIQYF
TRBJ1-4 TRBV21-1 CASSAPPANEKLFF
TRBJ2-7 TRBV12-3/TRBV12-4 CASEASAGREQYF
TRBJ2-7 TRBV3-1 CASSGTGYGTRYF
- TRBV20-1 CSARDWGQGAGETQYF
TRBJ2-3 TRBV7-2 CASSLPPNTDTQYF
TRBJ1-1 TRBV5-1 CASSGTGFLGTEAFF
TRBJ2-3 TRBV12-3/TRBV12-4 CASSFPRPSGGATDTQYF